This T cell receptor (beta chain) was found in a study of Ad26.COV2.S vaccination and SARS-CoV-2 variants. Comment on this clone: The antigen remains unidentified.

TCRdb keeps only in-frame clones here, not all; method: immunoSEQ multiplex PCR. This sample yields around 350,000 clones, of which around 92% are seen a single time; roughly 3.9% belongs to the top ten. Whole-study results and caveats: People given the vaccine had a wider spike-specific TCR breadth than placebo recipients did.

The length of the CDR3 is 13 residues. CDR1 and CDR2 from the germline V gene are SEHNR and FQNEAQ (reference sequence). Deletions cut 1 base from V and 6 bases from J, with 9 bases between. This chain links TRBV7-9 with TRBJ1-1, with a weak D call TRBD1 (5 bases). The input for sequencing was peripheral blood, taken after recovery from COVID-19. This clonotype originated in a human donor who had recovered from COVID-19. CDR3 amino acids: CASSLGLGAEAFF. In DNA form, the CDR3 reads TGTGCCAGCAGCTTAGGGCTGGGGGCTGAAGCTTTCTTT.